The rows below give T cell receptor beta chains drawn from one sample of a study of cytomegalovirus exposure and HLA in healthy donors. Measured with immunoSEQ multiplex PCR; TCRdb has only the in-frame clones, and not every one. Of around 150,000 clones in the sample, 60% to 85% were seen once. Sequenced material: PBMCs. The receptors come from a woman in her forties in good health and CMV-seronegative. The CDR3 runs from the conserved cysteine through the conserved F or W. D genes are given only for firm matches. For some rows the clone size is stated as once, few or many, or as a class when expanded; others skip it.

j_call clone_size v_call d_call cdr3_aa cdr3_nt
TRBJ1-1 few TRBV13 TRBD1 CASSLYRGRDTEAFF TGTGCCAGCAGCTTATACAGGGGGCGGGACACTGAAGCTTTCTTT
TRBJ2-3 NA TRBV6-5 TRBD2 CASSSPGLAQDTQYF TGTGCCAGCAGTAGTCCGGGACTAGCTCAAGATACGCAGTATTTT
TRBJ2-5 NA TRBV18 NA CASSPVAETQYF TGTGCCAGCTCACCCGTTGCGGAGACCCAGTACTTC
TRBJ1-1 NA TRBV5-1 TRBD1 CASSSNSGGVNTEAFF TGCGCCAGCAGCTCAAACTCAGGGGGAGTAAACACTGAAGCTTTCTTT
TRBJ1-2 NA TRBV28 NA CATGQKRGYTF TGTGCCACGGGCCAAAAGCGGGGCTACACCTTC
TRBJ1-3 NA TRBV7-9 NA CASSSTGNTIYF TGTGCCAGCAGCTCAACTGGAAACACCATATATTTT
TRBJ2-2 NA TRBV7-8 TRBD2 CASKSGGAHGELFF TGTGCCAGCAAAAGCGGGGGGGCGCACGGGGAGCTGTTTTTT
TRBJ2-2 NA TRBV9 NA CASSTMGGPNTGELFF TGTGCCAGCAGCACAATGGGGGGGCCGAACACCGGGGAGCTGTTTTTT
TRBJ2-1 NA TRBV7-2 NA CASNPLRGGGLVDEQFF TGTGCCAGCAACCCTCTCAGGGGCGGGGGCCTTGTCGATGAGCAGTTCTTC
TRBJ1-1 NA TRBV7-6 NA CASSLLGGGTEAFF TGTGCCAGCAGCTTATTGGGTGGAGGCACTGAAGCTTTCTTT
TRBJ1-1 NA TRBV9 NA CASSGRDMNTEAFF TGTGCCAGCAGCGGCCGGGACATGAACACTGAAGCTTTCTTT
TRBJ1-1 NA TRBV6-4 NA CASSDGGGRTEAFF TGTGCCAGCAGTGACGGGGGGGGTAGGACTGAAGCTTTCTTT
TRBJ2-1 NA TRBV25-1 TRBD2 CASSEGSRRGGSDEQFF TGTGCCAGCAGTGAAGGATCGCGGCGGGGGGGCTCCGATGAGCAGTTCTTC
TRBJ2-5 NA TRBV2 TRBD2 CASSEARAGAETQYF TGTGCCAGCAGTGAAGCGCGAGCGGGGGCGGAGACCCAGTACTTC
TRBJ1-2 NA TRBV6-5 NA CASSQTGLGGYTF TGTGCCAGCAGCCAAACAGGGCTAGGCGGCTACACCTTC
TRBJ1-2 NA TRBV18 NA CASSITGKDYGYTF TGTGCCAGCTCAATTACAGGGAAGGACTATGGCTACACCTTC
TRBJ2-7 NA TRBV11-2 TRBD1 CASSFDRASSYEQYF TGTGCCAGCAGCTTCGACAGGGCAAGCTCCTACGAGCAGTACTTC
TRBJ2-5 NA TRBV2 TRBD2 CASRGGVVETQYF TGTGCCAGCCGCGGGGGGGTGGTTGAGACCCAGTACTTC
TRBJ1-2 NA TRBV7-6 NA CASSQGPGNYGYTF TGTGCCAGCAGCCAGGGTCCAGGCAACTATGGCTACACCTTC
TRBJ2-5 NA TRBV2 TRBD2 CASSRYGTSGGPKIFGTQYF TGTGCCAGCAGCCGGTACGGGACTAGCGGGGGGCCCAAGATATTTGGGACCCAGTACTTC
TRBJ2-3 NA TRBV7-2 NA CASSRPTGGTDTQYF TGTGCCAGCAGCCGTCCGACCGGGGGCACAGATACGCAGTATTTT
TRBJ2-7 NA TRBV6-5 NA CASRLTDSYEQYF TGTGCCAGCAGATTGACTGATTCCTACGAGCAGTACTTC
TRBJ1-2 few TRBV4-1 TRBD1 CASSQGWDRGHGYTF TGCGCCAGCAGCCAAGGTTGGGACAGGGGGCATGGCTACACCTTC
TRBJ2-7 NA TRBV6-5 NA CASSRGLQPSYEQYF TGTGCCAGCAGTCGCGGATTACAACCCTCCTACGAGCAGTACTTC
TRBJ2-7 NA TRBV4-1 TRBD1 CASSGGQGASYEQYF TGCGCCAGCAGCGGGGGACAGGGGGCATCTTACGAGCAGTACTTC
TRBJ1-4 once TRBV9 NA CASSLTYGGTEKLFF TGTGCCAGCAGCCTAACTTACGGGGGAACCGAAAAACTGTTTTTT
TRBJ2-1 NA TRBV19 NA CASRQGGTGSEQFF TGTGCCAGTAGACAAGGTGGTACGGGAAGTGAGCAGTTCTTC
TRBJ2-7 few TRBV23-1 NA CASSQSDGGYEQYF TGCGCCAGCAGTCAATCGGATGGGGGGTACGAGCAGTACTTC
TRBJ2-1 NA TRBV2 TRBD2 CASSVLAGANEQFF TGTGCCAGCAGTGTCCTAGCGGGGGCCAATGAGCAGTTCTTC
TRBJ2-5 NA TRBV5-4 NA CASSSWTVYQGETQYF TGTGCCAGCAGCTCGTGGACCGTTTATCAGGGGGAGACCCAGTACTTC
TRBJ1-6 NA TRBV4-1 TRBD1 CASSRQGALNSPLHF TGCGCCAGCAGCCGGCAGGGGGCCCTTAATTCACCCCTCCACTTT
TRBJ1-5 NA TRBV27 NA CASRPRTVDYSNQPQHF TGTGCCAGCAGACCTCGGACGGTCGACTATAGCAATCAGCCCCAGCATTTT
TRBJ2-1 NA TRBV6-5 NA CASSYDIGIYNEQFF TGTGCCAGCAGTTACGACATCGGTATCTATAATGAGCAGTTCTTC
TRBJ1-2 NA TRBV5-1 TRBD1 CASSGGVDRGLDGYTF TGCGCCAGCAGCGGGGGAGTTGACAGGGGGCTTGACGGCTACACCTTC
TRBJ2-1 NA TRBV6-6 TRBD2 CASSYGGGGASEQFF TGTGCCAGCAGTTACGGAGGCGGGGGGGCCAGTGAGCAGTTCTTC
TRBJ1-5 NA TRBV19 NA CASTLPGDYSNQPQHF TGTGCCAGTACGCTGCCAGGGGACTATAGCAATCAGCCCCAGCATTTT
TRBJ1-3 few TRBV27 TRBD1 CASSLRTGDGNTIYF TGTGCCAGCAGTTTAAGGACAGGGGACGGAAACACCATATATTTT
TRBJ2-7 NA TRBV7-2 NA CASSLGLRYEQYF TGTGCCAGCAGCCTCGGGTTACGCTACGAGCAGTACTTC
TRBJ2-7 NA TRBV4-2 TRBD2 CASSQGGSGGDEQYF TGTGCCAGCAGCCAAGGTGGGAGCGGGGGGGACGAGCAGTACTTC
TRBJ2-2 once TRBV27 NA CASSLSGQGWFPTGELFF TGTGCCAGCAGTTTATCGGGGCAGGGTTGGTTCCCCACCGGGGAGCTGTTTTTT
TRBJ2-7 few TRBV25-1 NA CASSEWQGYEQYF TGTGCCAGCAGTGAATGGCAGGGCTACGAGCAGTACTTC
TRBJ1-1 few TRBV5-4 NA CASSQGLMRLNTEAFF TGTGCCAGCAGCCAGGGACTGATGAGGTTGAACACTGAAGCTTTCTTT
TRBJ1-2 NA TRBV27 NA CASSLSAGPNYGYTF TGTGCCAGCAGTTTATCGGCGGGGCCTAACTATGGCTACACCTTC
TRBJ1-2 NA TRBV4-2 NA CASSLPQGSPDGYTF TGTGCCAGCAGCCTACCACAGGGCTCTCCGGATGGCTACACCTTC
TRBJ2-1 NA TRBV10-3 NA CAIRADYYNEQFF TGTGCCATCCGAGCAGACTACTACAATGAGCAGTTCTTC
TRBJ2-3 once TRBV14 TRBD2 CASSLGGSTDTQYF TGTGCCAGCAGCCTCGGGGGGTCCACAGATACGCAGTATTTT
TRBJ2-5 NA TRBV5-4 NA CASSLAGIEGRTQYF TGTGCCAGCAGCTTGGCCGGGATTGAAGGACGGACCCAGTACTTC
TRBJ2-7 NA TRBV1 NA CTSSQPSHRDRISYEQYF TGCACCAGCAGCCAGCCCTCTCATAGGGACAGAATCTCCTACGAGCAGTACTTC
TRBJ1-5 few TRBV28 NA CASSFDRVRRDQPQHF TGTGCCAGCAGTTTCGACCGGGTTCGACGGGATCAGCCCCAGCATTTT
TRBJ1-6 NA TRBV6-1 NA CASNFPQGSYSPLHF TGTGCCAGCAACTTCCCCCAGGGTAGTTATTCACCCCTCCACTTT
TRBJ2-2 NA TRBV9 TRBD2 CASSVASGGAGTGELFF TGTGCCAGCAGCGTAGCTAGCGGGGGGGCCGGCACCGGGGAGCTGTTTTTT
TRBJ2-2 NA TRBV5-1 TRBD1 CASSPRQGGAGELFF TGCGCCAGCAGCCCACGACAGGGTGGCGCCGGGGAGCTGTTTTTT
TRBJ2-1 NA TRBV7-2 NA CASSLYGTGGYHNEQFF TGTGCCAGCAGCTTATATGGCACCGGGGGTTACCACAATGAGCAGTTCTTC